Following are 30 T cell receptor beta chains from one sample sequenced in a study of T cells in Graves' hyperthyroidism and ophthalmopathy. Amplification targeted TCR beta CDR3 regions from RNA transcripts. With the HTBI primer set, the TCR CDR3 went through a first round of RT-PCR. Using its own MiXCR run on the multiplex PCR reads, TCRdb lists one record per CDR3 protein. This table holds around 420,000 distinct CDR3 sequences, 15% to 19% found once. The specimen was blood. The receptors derive from a woman between 18 and 30 years old with Graves' hyperthyroidism.

This clonotype was seen only a few times. The chain combines TRBV18 with TRBJ2-7, with TRBD1 identical over 9 bases. CDR1 is KGHSH and CDR2 is LQKENI in the germline V gene. Trimming removed 3 bases from V and 5 bases from J; junction bases left unmatched: 11. The CDR3 runs to 16 residues. CDR3 loop: CASSPFQGQGSNEQYF. CDR3 DNA sequence: TGTGCCAGCTCACCGTTTCAAGGACAGGGGAGCAACGAGCAGTACTTC.

This clonotype was found many times. The CDR3 loop is CASSVEAGGGSEKLFF. The CDR3 region has the DNA TGTGCCAGCAGCGTAGAAGCAGGGGGCGGGAGTGAAAAACTGTTTTTT. The chain combines TRBV9 with TRBJ1-4; TRBD1 matches 8 bases. The junction had 8 bases not matched to a gene; V was cut back by 0 bases and J by 7 bases. This CDR3 region has 16 residues. Germline CDR1 and CDR2: SGDLS and YYNGEE.

This clonotype has a count of ten or more. The chain employs TRBV30 and TRBJ1-1; a weak D match, TRBD1 (5 bases). V was clipped by 0 bases and J by 8 bases, with 16 bases between them. CDR3 length equals 14 residues. CDR1 and CDR2 from the germline V gene are GTSNPN and SVGIG (reference sequence). The CDR3 DNA reads as TGTGCCTGGAGTGTACACGGGACGTCGGTAGAAGCTTTCTTT. Amino acid sequence: CAWSVHGTSVEAFF.

The chain recombines TRBV6-9 with TRBJ2-1; no definite D call. The CDR3 contains 16 residues. From germline, CDR1 is MNHGY and CDR2 SVAAGI. V lost 0 bases and J lost 2, with 11 bases in between. CDR3 DNA sequence: TGTGCCAGCAGTTATTCAGACGGAGCCCCCTACAATGAGCAGTTCTTC. Protein: CASSYSDGAPYNEQFF.

This clonotype came up many times. The chain couples TRBV7-2 to TRBJ2-7, with D perhaps TRBD1 or TRBD2 (7 bases each). The CDR3 is 17 residues long. In germline, CDR1 is SGHTA, CDR2 FQGNSA. The V end lost 0 bases, the J end lost 0 bases, and 15 bases lay between the germline ends. CDR3 sequence reads: CASSLAGRGTNSYEQYF. In DNA, the CDR3 is TGTGCCAGCAGCTTAGCGGGCAGGGGGACTAACTCCTACGAGCAGTACTTC.

This clonotype was counted only a few times. The chain links TRBV5-1 to TRBJ2-5; D uncertain. There are 19 residues in the CDR3. In germline, CDR1 is SGHRS, CDR2 YFSETQ. Trimming stripped 0 bases from V and 3 bases from J, with 24 bases between. The CDR3 DNA follows: TGCGCCAGCAGCTTGGACAACCGCCGCGCGAACCTGAAAAAAGAGACCCAGTACTTC. Translation: CASSLDNRRANLKKETQYF.

The V and J genes are TRBV6-1 and TRBJ2-3; D unresolved. This CDR3 is built from 11 residues. The V gene's germline CDR1 is MNHNS and CDR2 SASEGT. Between the trimmed V and J ends, which lost 6 bases and 7 bases, there was a span of 8 bases. The CDR3 loop is CASSPEYTQYF. CDR3 nucleotides: TGTGCCAGCAGCCCCGAGTATACGCAGTATTTT.

In its sample, this clonotype was seen many times. V is TRBV29-1 and J is TRBJ2-7; TRBD1 matches at 9 bases. The CDR3 contains 13 residues. Germline V gives CDR1 SQVTM, CDR2 ANQGSEA. Trimming at V came to 7 bases and at J to 5 bases, leaving 9 bases not matched to a gene. CDR3 bases: TGCAGCGGTGGGACCGGGACAGGGAACGAGCAGTACTTC. Amino acids: CSGGTGTGNEQYF.

This clonotype was counted ten times or more. The CDR3 is CASSAIVASTDTQYF. In nucleotides, the CDR3 is TGTGCCAGCAGTGCCATAGTAGCTAGCACAGATACGCAGTATTTT. The chain links TRBV2 to TRBJ2-3, with no clear D. This CDR3 is 15 amino acids long. Germline CDR1 and CDR2: SNHLY and FYNNEI. V dropped 4 bases and J dropped 0 bases, with 11 bases sitting between them.

This chain joins TRBV24-1 and TRBJ2-2; 11 bases fit TRBD2. Germline CDR1 reads KGHDR; CDR2 reads SFDVKD. The CDR3 spans 15 residues. J lost 6 bases, V lost 4 bases, and 3 bases had no gene match. The chain's CDR3 is CATSDPGLAAGELFF. As DNA, the CDR3 is TGTGCCACCAGTGACCCGGGACTAGCGGCCGGGGAGCTGTTTTTT.

Ten or more counts support this clonotype. The chain employs TRBV7-2 and TRBJ2-1, with 8 bases that match TRBD2. This CDR3 is built from 14 residues. In germline, CDR1 is SGHTA, CDR2 FQGNSA. J lost 8 bases, V lost 7 bases, and 10 bases had no gene match. CDR3 bases: TGTGCCAGCAATCCGGGACTAGGTGCCCATGAGCAGTTCTTC. Amino acids: CASNPGLGAHEQFF.

The rearrangement uses TRBV7-9 and TRBJ1-4, with 9 bases that match TRBD1. CDR1 is SEHNR and CDR2 is FQNEAQ in the germline V gene (reference sequence). The V and J ends lost 5 bases and 5 bases, in that order; junction bases with no gene match: 9. The CDR3 extends over 16 amino acids. The CDR3 nucleotides are TGTGCCAGCAGCCATGGGACAGGGAAGAGGAATGAAAAACTGTTTTTT. This codes for CASSHGTGKRNEKLFF.

This clonotype was picked up a small number of times. The chain carries TRBV6-1 and TRBJ2-6; D is undetermined. The CDR3 covers 15 residues. The germline CDR1 and CDR2 sequences are MNHNS and SASEGT. The V end was cut by 6 bases, the J end by 0 bases, with 9 bases between. CDR3 region: CASSPTISGANVLTF. DNA of the CDR3: TGTGCCAGCAGCCCCACTATCTCTGGGGCCAACGTCCTGACTTTC.

In this sample, this clonotype turned up many times. The chain uses TRBV6-1 and TRBJ1-6, with D unresolved. Germline-derived CDR1 and CDR2 are MNHNS and SASEGT. The length of the CDR3 is 14 residues. Trimming took off 6 bases at V and 11 bases at J, with 17 bases between the two ends. Here the CDR3 DNA reads TGTGCCAGCAGCGAGGTCGGTGCTTCGACACCCCTCCACTTT. Protein: CASSEVGASTPLHF.

This clonotype was counted ten times or more. Germline is not matched at one junction end, which may reflect a read error. The CDR3, as DNA: TGCGCCAGCAGCTTTGGACTAGCGGGAGGGAATGAGCAGTTCTTC. Encoded protein: CASSFGLAGGNEQFF. The chain employs TRBV11-2 and TRBJ2-1; 15 nucleotides agree with TRBD2. There are 15 residues in the CDR3. The germline V gene encodes CDR1 SGHAT and CDR2 FQNNGV.

This clonotype was seen at least ten times. V and J are TRBV7-4 and TRBJ2-5; D is uncertain. CDR1 is SGHVT, CDR2 SQSDAQ, per germline. CDR3 length: 11 amino acids. V was shortened by 2 bases and J by 6 bases, with 4 bases between the two germline ends. The CDR3 DNA reads TGTGCCAGCAGCTTATGGAAGACCCAGTACTTC. This codes for CASSLWKTQYF.

This clonotype has ten or more counts. The V gene is TRBV29-1, the J gene TRBJ2-7; the D gene could be TRBD1 or TRBD2 (5 bases each). The CDR3 covers 14 residues. Germline CDR1 reads SQVTM; CDR2 reads ANQGSEA. Deletions cut 4 bases from V and 0 bases from J, with 13 bases between. This CDR3 is CSVVGVDSSYEQYF. CDR3 bases: TGCAGCGTTGTGGGAGTAGACAGCTCCTACGAGCAGTACTTC.

This clonotype showed up many times. The chain links TRBV2 to TRBJ1-6; D gene unclear. Germline V gene data show CDR1 as SNHLY and CDR2 as FYNNEI. V shed 1 base and J shed 8 bases, with 15 bases lying between them. CDR3 length: 16 residues. The CDR3 DNA follows: TGTGCCAGCAGTGAAGGACGGGCCTCATGGCATTCACCCCTCCACTTT. This gives the protein CASSEGRASWHSPLHF.

The V call is TRBV6-1, the J call TRBJ1-2; D gene uncertain. V was pared by 1 base and J by 0 bases, with 6 bases between. The CDR3 consists of 14 residues. Germline CDR1 is MNHNS and CDR2 is SASEGT. The CDR3 DNA sequence: TGTGCCAGCAGTGAAGGGAGTACTAACTATGGCTACACCTTC. It encodes CASSEGSTNYGYTF.

Many counts were recorded for this clonotype. The chain carries TRBV4-1 and TRBJ2-7; D call uncertain. V gave up 0 bases and J gave up 1 base, with 13 bases separating them. Looked up from germline, CDR1 is MGHRA and CDR2 is YSYEKL. The CDR3 covers 16 residues. CDR3 DNA sequence: TGCGCCAGCAGCCAAGAAGTAGTACAGCTTTCCTACGAGCAGTACTTC. Translated: CASSQEVVQLSYEQYF.

The rearrangement links TRBV5-1 to TRBJ1-4; perhaps TRBD1 as D (6 bases). Trimming removed 4 bases at V and 8 bases at J, with 15 bases between. The CDR3 is 14 amino acids. Germline V gives CDR1 SGHRS, CDR2 YFSETQ. The CDR3 reads CASSGGGAEEKLFF. CDR3 in DNA: TGCGCCAGCAGCGGAGGGGGGGCTGAAGAAAAACTGTTTTTT.

This clonotype was seen at least ten times. The rearrangement uses TRBV20-1 and TRBJ1-6; TRBD1 aligns across 8 bases. Germline values: CDR1 DFQATT, CDR2 SNEGSKA (reference sequence). V was pared by 1 base and J by 8 bases, with 13 bases of the junction left unmatched. This CDR3 spans 17 amino acids. CDR3 bases: TGCAGTGCTAGAGTCCGAGGACAGGGTTCGTTGGATTCACCCCTCCACTTT. Residues: CSARVRGQGSLDSPLHF.

Ten or more counts support this clonotype. A read error may account for a junction end that differs from germline. The rearrangement uses TRBV30 and TRBJ1-1; tentatively, D is TRBD1 (5 bases). The CDR3 runs to 12 residues. The V gene's germline CDR1 is GTSNPN and CDR2 SVGIG (reference sequence). Here the CDR3 DNA reads TGTGCCTGGAGTAAGGGGATCTGGGGTGGGATCTTT. It is translated as CAWSKGIWGGIF.

This clonotype came up many times. V is TRBV7-8 and J is TRBJ2-7; no clear D. The V gene lost 8 bases and the J gene lost 2 bases, with 13 bases spanning the gap. The CDR3 spans 13 residues. Looked up from germline, CDR1 is SGHVS and CDR2 is FQNEAQ. The CDR3 bases are TGTGCCAGCGAAGGGATCACCCCCTACGAGCAGTACTTC. Its protein product is CASEGITPYEQYF.

This clonotype has at least ten counts. The chain couples TRBV6-1 to TRBJ2-7; 10 bases agree with TRBD1. CDR1 and CDR2 (germline): MNHNS, SASEGT. V shed 7 bases and J 4 bases; nucleotides not matched to a gene: 7. The CDR3 has 14 residues. The CDR3 reads CASNPGQGNYEQYF. The CDR3, as DNA: TGTGCCAGCAACCCGGGACAGGGGAATTACGAGCAGTACTTC.

The chain has TRBV20-1 and TRBJ2-7; tentatively, D is TRBD1 (7 bases). V was pared by 6 bases and J by 2 bases, with 14 bases between. The CDR3 runs to 13 residues. Germline assignment: CDR1 DFQATT and CDR2 SNEGSKA (reference sequence). CDR3: CSALRDSPYEQYF. The CDR3 DNA reads TGCAGTGCGTTGCGGGACAGCCCCTACGAGCAGTACTTC.

J is TRBJ2-2 and V is TRBV5-4; the match to TRBD2 covers 7 bases. Germline CDR1 SGHNT, CDR2 YYREEE (reference sequence). The CDR3 consists of 16 residues. After removal of 3 bases from V and 1 base from J, the junction contained 6 bases not matched to a gene. The CDR3 loop is CASSSGTTRNTGELFF. For the CDR3, the DNA is TGTGCCAGCAGCTCCGGGACTACCCGGAACACCGGGGAGCTGTTTTTT.

This clonotype appeared many times. The V gene is TRBV29-1, the J gene TRBJ2-5, with 7 bases that match TRBD1. This CDR3 contains 14 residues. Trimming removed 2 bases from V and 3 bases from J; junction bases left unmatched: 6. Germline V lookup: CDR1 SQVTM, CDR2 ANQGSEA. The CDR3 is CSVERGTAEETQYF. The CDR3, as DNA: TGCAGCGTTGAAAGGGGGACAGCCGAAGAGACCCAGTACTTC. The whole variable domain, remainder taken from reference TRBV29-1 and TRBJ2-5, is SAVISQKPSRDICQRGTSLTIQCQVDSQVTMMFWYRQQPGQSLTLIATANQGSEATYESGFVIDKFPISRPNLTFSTLTVSNMSPEDSSIYLCSVERGTAEETQYFGPGTRLLVL.

The V and J genes are TRBV6-5 and TRBJ1-6; 7 nucleotides align to TRBD1. This CDR3 contains 17 residues. V shed 0 bases, J shed 6 bases, and the junction held 8 bases outside the gene matches. CDR1 MNHEY and CDR2 SVGAGI come from the germline V gene. The CDR3 nucleotides read TGTGCCAGCAGTTACTCCTCAGGGACAGTAGCTAATTCACCCCTCCACTTT. It yields the protein CASSYSSGTVANSPLHF.

This clonotype appeared many times. J is TRBJ2-6 and V is TRBV12-3 or TRBV12-4; TRBD1 aligns across 10 bases. The trim removed 5 bases at V and 2 bases at J, leaving 0 bases unmatched. CDR3 length: 15 amino acids. The CDR3 DNA follows: TGTGCCAGCAGTGACAGGGGGCCTGGGGCCAACGTCCTGACTTTC. Translated: CASSDRGPGANVLTF.